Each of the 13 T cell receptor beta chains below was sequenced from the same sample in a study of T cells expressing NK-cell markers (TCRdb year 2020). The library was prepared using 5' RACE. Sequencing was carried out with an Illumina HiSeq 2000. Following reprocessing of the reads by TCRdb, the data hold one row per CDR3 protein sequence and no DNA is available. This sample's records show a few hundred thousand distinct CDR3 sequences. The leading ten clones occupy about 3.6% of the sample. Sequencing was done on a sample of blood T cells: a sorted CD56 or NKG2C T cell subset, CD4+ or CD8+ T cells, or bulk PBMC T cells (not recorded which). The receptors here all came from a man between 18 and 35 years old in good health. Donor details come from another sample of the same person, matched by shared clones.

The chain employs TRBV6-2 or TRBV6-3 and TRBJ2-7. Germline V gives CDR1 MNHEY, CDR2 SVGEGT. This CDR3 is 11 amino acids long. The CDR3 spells CASRYFYEQYF.

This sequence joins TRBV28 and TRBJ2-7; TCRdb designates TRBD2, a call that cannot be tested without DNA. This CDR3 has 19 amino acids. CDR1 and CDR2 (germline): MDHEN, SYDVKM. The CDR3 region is CASSLPHMGLAGVEVEQYF.

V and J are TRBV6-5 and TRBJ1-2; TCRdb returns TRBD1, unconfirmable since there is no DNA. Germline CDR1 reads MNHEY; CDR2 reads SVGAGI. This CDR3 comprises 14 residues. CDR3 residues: CASKDRDRNYGYTF.

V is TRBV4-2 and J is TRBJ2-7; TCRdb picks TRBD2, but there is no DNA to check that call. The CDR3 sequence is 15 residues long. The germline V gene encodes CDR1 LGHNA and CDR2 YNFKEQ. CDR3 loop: CASVEGLRGTYEQYF.

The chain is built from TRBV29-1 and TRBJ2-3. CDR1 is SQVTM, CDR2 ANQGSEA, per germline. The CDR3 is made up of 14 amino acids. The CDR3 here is CSVGLEWGTDTQYF.

The CDR3 is CASSLEGRSQETQYF. The rearrangement links TRBV7-9 to TRBJ2-5. Germline V lookup: CDR1 SEHNR, CDR2 FQNEAQ (reference sequence). CDR3 length: 15 amino acids. Looking up the rest from reference TRBV7-9 and TRBJ2-5 gives the full variable domain: DTGVSQNPRHKITKRGQNVTFRCDPISEHNRLYWYRQTLGQGPEFLTYFQNEAQLEKSRLLSDRFSAERPKGSFSTLEIQRTEQGDSAMYLCASSLEGRSQETQYFGPGTRLLVL.

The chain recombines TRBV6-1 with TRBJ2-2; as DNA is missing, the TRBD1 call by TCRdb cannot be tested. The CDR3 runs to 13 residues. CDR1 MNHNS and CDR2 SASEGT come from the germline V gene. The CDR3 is CASRQKGTGELFF.

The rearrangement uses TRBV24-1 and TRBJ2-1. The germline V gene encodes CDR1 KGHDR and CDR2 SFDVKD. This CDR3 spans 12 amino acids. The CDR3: CATSADNNEQFF.

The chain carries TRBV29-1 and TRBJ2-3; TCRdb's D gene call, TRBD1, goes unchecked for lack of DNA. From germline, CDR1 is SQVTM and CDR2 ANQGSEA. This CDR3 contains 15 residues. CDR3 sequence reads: CSVAVSGQLTDTQYF.

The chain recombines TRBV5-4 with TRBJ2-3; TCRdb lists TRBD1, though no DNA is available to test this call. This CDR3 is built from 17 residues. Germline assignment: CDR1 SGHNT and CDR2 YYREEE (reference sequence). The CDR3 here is CASSLAGAGWGTDTQYF.

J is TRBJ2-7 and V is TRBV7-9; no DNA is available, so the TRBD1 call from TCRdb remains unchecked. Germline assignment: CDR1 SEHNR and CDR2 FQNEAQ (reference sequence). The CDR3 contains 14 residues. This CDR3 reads CASSEAGTGREQYF.

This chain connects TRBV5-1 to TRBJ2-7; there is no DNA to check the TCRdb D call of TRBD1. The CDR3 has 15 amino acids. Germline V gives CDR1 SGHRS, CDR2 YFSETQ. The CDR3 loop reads CASSFRTGQDSEQYF.

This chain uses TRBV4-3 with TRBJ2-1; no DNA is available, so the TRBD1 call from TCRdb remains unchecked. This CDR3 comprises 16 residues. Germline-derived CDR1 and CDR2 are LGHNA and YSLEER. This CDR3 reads CASSQGTGPDYNEQFF.